This T cell receptor beta chain was recovered during a study of graft-versus-host responses after intestinal transplantation. Concerning this clone itself: Its matching antigen is unknown.

Generated by immunoSEQ multiplex PCR, the TCRdb table keeps only in-frame clones and is missing some. The repertoire holds around 100,000 clones, with over 85% as singletons. This receptor was taken from a human donor who was the organ donor for an intestinal transplant. Sequencing was performed on unstimulated CD4+ T cells sorted from spleen or lymph node cells, taken before transplant.

The chain's CDR3 is CASSGGAAGAAQETQYF. CDR3 in DNA: TGTGCCAGCAGTGGAGGGGCGGCGGGAGCCGCCCAAGAGACCCAGTACTTC. The rearrangement joins TRBV6-1 to TRBJ2-5; 7 bases fit TRBD2. The CDR3 sequence is 17 residues long. Germline-derived CDR1 and CDR2 are MNHNS and SASEGT. The ends lost 4 bases at V and 1 base at J; junction bases unmatched: 12.